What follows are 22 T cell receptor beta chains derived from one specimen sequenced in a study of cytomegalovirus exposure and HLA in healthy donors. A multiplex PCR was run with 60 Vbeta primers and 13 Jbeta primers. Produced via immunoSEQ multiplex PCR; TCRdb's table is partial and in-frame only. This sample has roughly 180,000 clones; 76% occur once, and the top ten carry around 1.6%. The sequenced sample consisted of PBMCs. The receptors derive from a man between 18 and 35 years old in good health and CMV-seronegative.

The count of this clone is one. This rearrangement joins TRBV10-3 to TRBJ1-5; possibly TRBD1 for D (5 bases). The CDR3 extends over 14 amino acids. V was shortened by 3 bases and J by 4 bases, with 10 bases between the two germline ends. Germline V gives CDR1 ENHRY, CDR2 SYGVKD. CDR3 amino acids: CAISEIGANQPQHF. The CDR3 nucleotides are TGTGCCATCAGTGAAATAGGGGCAAATCAGCCCCAGCATTTT.

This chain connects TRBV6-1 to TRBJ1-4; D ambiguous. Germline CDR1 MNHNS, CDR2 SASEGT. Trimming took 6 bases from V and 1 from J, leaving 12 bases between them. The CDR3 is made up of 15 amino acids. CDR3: CASSARGRTNEKLFF. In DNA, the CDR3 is TGTGCCAGCAGCGCCCGTGGGAGAACTAATGAAAAACTGTTTTTT.

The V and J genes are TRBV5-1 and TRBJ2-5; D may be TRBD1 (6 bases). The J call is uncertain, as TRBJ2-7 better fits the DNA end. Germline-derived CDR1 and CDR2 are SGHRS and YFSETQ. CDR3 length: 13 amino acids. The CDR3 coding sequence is TGCGCCAGTGGTACAGGGATGCGTTACGAGCAGTACTTC. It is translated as CASGTGMRYEQYF.

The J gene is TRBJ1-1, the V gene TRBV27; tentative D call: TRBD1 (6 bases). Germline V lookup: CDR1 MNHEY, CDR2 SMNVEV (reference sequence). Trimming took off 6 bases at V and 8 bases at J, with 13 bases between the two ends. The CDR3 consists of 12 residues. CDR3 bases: TGTGCCAGCAGGACAACAGGGTCGGAAGCTTTCTTT. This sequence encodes CASRTTGSEAFF.

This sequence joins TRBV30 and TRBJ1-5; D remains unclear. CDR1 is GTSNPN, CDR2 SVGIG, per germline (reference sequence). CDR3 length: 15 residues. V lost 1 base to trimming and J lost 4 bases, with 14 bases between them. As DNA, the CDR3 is TGTGCCTGGAGTGGCGGGCCAGGCCCGAATCAGCCCCAGCATTTT. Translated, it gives CAWSGGPGPNQPQHF. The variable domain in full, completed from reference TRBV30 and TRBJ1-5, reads SQTIHQWPATLVQPVGSPLSLECTVEGTSNPNLYWYRQAAGRGLQLLFYSVGIGQISSEVPQNLSASRPQDRQFILSSKKLLLSDSGFYLCAWSGGPGPNQPQHFGDGTRLSIL.

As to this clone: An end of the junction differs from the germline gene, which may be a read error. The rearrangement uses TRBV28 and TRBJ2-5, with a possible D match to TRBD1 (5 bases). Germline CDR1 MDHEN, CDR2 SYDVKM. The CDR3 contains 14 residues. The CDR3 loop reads CASSLARVREAQYF. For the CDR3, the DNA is TGTGCCAGCAGTTTAGCCAGGGTGAGAGAGGCCCAGTACTTC.

CDR3 protein: CASSLSGLNTEAFF. CDR3 in DNA: TGTGCCAGCTCACTATCTGGGCTGAACACTGAAGCTTTCTTT. The genes are TRBV18 and TRBJ1-1; D is unresolved. The germline V gene has CDR1 KGHSH and CDR2 LQKENI. The CDR3 extends over 14 amino acids. V lost 4 bases, J lost 0 bases, and 9 bases lay in between. The full variable domain, completed using reference TRBV18 and TRBJ1-1, is NAGVMQNPRHLVRRRGQEARLRCSPMKGHSHVYWYRQLPEEGLKFMVYLQKENIIDESGMPKERFSAEFPKEGPSILRIQQVVRGDSAAYFCASSLSGLNTEAFFGQGTRLTVV.

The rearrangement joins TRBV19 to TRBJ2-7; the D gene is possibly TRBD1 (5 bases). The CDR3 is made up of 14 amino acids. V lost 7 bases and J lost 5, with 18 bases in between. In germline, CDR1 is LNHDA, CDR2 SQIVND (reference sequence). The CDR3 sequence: CASTPTGAPHEQYF. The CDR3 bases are TGTGCCAGTACTCCAACAGGAGCCCCCCACGAGCAGTACTTC. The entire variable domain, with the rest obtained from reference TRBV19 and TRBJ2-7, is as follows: DGGITQSPKYLFRKEGQNVTLSCEQNLNHDAMYWYRQDPGQGLRLIYYSQIVNDFQKGDIAEGYSVSREKKESFPLTVTSAQKNPTAFYLCASTPTGAPHEQYFGPGTRLTVT.

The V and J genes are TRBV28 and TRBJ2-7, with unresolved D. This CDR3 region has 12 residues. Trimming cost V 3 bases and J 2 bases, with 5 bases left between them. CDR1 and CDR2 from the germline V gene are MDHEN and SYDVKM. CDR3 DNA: TGTGCCAGCAGTTTTGAGGCCTACGAGCAGTACTTC. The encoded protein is CASSFEAYEQYF.

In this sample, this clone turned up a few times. CDR3 nucleotides: TGTGCCAGCCTAAACCCCCAACTAGCGGGGAGTACCTACGAGCAGTACTTC. This encodes CASLNPQLAGSTYEQYF. The chain couples TRBV21-1 to TRBJ2-7; the table names TRBD2, a call not compared with the DNA. TRBV21-1 is annotated as a pseudogene. The CDR3 covers 17 residues.

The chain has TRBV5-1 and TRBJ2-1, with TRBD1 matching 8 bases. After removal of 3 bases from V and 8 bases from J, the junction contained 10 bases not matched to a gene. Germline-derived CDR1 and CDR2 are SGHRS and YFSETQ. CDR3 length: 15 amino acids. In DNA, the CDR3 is TGCGCCAGCAGCTCCAGGGGGCTAGTTTCAGATGAGCAGTTCTTC. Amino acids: CASSSRGLVSDEQFF.

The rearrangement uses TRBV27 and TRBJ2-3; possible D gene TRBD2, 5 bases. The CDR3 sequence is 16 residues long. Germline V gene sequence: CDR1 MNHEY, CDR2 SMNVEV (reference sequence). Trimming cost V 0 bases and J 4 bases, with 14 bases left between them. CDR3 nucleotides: TGTGCCAGCAGTTTATCGCTAGCTATGGGCCCAGATACGCAGTATTTT. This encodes CASSLSLAMGPDTQYF.

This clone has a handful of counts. CDR3 protein: CASSQGELQETQYF. In DNA, the CDR3 is TGCGCCAGCAGCCAAGGAGAACTCCAAGAGACCCAGTACTTC. J is TRBJ2-5 and V is TRBV4-1; D unclear. The CDR3 sequence is 14 residues long. The germline gives CDR1 MGHRA, CDR2 YSYEKL. Trimming shortened V by 1 base and J by 1 base, and 7 bases separated the two germline ends.

In DNA form, the CDR3 reads TGTGCCAGCAGCGTAGCTGTGGCGGGTTGGAGTGAGCAGTTCTTC. Translated: CASSVAVAGWSEQFF. This chain links TRBV9 with TRBJ2-1, with a weak D call TRBD2 (5 bases). The V and J ends lost 0 bases and 9 bases respectively, with 16 bases between them. This CDR3 region has 15 residues. CDR1 is SGDLS and CDR2 is YYNGEE in the germline V gene. Drawing the rest from reference TRBV9 and TRBJ2-1, the complete variable domain is DSGVTQTPKHLITATGQRVTLRCSPRSGDLSVYWYQQSLDQGLQFLIQYYNGEERAKGNILERFSAQQFPDLHSELNLSSLELGDSALYFCASSVAVAGWSEQFFGPGTRLTVL.

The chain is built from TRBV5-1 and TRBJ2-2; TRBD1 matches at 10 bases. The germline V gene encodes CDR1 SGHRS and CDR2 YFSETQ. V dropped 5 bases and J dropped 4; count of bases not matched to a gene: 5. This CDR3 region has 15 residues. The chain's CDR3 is CASRPDRGLTGELFF. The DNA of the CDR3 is TGCGCCAGCAGGCCCGACAGGGGGCTCACCGGGGAGCTGTTTTTT.

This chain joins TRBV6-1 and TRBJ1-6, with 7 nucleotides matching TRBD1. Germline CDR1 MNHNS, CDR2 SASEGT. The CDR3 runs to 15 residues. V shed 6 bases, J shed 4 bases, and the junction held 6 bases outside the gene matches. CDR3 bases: TGTGCCAGCAGCAGATTGGGACAGTATAATTCACCCCTCCACTTT. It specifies CASSRLGQYNSPLHF.

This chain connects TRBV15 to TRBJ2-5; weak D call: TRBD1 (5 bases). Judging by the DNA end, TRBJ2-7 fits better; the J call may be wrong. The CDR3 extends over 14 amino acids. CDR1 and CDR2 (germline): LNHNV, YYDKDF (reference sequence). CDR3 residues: CATSRDQGPYEQYF. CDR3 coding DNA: TGTGCCACCAGCAGAGATCAGGGCCCCTACGAGCAGTACTTC.

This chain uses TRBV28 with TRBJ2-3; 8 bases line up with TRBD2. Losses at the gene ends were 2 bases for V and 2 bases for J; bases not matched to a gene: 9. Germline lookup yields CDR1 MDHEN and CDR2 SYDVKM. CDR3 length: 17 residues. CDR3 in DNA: TGTGCCAGCAGTTTAGAGTCAGCGGGAGTCAACACAGATACGCAGTATTTT. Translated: CASSLESAGVNTDTQYF.

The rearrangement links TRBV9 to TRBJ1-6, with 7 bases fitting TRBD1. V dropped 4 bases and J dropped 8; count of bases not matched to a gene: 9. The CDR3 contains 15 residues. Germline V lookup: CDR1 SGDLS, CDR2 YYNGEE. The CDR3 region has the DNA TGTGCCAGCAGCTCACGGACAGGCCGGGATTCACCCCTCCACTTT. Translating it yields CASSSRTGRDSPLHF. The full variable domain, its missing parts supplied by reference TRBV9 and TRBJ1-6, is DSGVTQTPKHLITATGQRVTLRCSPRSGDLSVYWYQQSLDQGLQFLIQYYNGEERAKGNILERFSAQQFPDLHSELNLSSLELGDSALYFCASSSRTGRDSPLHFGNGTRLTVT.

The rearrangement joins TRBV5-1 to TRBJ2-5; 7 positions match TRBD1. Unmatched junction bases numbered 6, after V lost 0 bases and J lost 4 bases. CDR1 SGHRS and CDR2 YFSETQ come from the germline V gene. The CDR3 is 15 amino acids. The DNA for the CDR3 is TGCGCCAGCAGCTTGGAAGGGGGCTTCGGAGAGACCCAGTACTTC. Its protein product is CASSLEGGFGETQYF.

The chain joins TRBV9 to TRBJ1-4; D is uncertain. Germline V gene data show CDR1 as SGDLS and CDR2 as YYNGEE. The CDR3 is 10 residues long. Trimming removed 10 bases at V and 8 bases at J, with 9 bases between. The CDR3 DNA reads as TGTGCCTCACTTGCGGAAAAACTGTTTTTT. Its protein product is CASLAEKLFF.

As DNA, the CDR3 is TGTGCCAGCAGTTACTCGAGGGACAGGGGACATGAGCAGTTCTTC. This gives the protein CASSYSRDRGHEQFF. The V and J genes are TRBV6-5 and TRBJ2-1; TRBD1 matches at 10 bases. Germline loops: CDR1 MNHEY, CDR2 SVGAGI. Losses at the gene ends were 0 bases for V and 8 bases for J; bases not matched to a gene: 4. The CDR3 sequence is 15 residues long.